The TCR beta chain under discussion was sequenced for a study of blood T cell repertoires in COVID-19. How the authors handled the data: Reference gene primer amplification in the assay estimated nucleated cell counts. Libraries were prepared by immunoSEQ multiplex PCR; TCRdb keeps only in-frame clonotypes and omits some of them. The V and J calls and clone size are taken from that table; D and trimming were inferred from the DNA. Found here are about 59,000 clones, more than 60% of them singletons; the top ten hold more than 11%. This clone occurred once. Germline-derived CDR1 and CDR2 are SGHKS and YYEKEE (reference sequence). The CDR3 consists of 13 residues. V was clipped by 4 bases and J by 6 bases; unmatched bases: 3.

The chain employs TRBV5-5 and TRBJ2-1; 8 positions match TRBD1. The material sequenced was peripheral blood. This TCR was sampled from a woman aged 70 to 79 with acute or convalescent COVID-19. CDR3 in amino acids: CASSVTGGNEQFF. CDR3 DNA: TGTGCCAGCAGCGTAACAGGGGGCAATGAGCAGTTCTTC.